This T cell receptor beta chain was profiled in a study of monozygotic twins with cystic fibrosis. Only in-frame clones appear in the TCRdb table, and some are missing; sequencing was by immunoSEQ multiplex PCR. Of around 30,000 clones in the sample, 90% were seen once. The germline gives CDR1 SGHVS, CDR2 FQNEAQ. CDR3 size: 17 residues. The germline V and J ends were trimmed by 3 bases and 1 base, with 19 bases remaining between them. This receptor was obtained from a girl aged 2-15 years with cystic fibrosis. The material sequenced was blood. The genes are TRBV7-8 and TRBJ2-7; D possibly corresponds to TRBD2 (7 bases). The DNA for the CDR3 is TGTGCCAGCAGCTTTACGGTTCGGGGGGCCAATTCCTACGAGCAGTACTTC. Amino acids: CASSFTVRGANSYEQYF.